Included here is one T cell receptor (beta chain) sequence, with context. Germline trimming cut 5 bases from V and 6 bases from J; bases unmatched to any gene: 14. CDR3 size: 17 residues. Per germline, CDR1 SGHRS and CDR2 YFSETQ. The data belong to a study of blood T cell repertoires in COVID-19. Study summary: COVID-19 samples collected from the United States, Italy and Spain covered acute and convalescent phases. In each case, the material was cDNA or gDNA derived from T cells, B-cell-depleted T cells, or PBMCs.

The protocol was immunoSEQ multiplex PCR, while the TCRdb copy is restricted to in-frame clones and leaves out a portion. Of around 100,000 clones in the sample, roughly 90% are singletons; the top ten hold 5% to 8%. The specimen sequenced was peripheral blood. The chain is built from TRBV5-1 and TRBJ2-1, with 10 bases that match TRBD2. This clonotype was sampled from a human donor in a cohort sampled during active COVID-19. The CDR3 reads CASRPGASGGARNEQFF. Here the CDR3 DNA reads TGCGCCAGCAGACCAGGAGCAAGCGGGGGGGCCCGCAATGAGCAGTTCTTC.